What follows are 23 T cell receptor beta chains derived from one specimen sequenced in a study of T cells in Graves' hyperthyroidism and ophthalmopathy. Template material for amplifying TCR beta CDR3 regions consisted of RNA transcripts. The HTBI primer set was used in a first-round RT-PCR of the TCR CDR3. TCRdb processed the multiplex PCR reads anew with MiXCR; each CDR3 protein has one entry. The table has under 300,000 distinct CDR3 sequences, approximately 16% seen once. Sequenced material: blood. Source of these receptors: a woman between 50 and 59 years old with Graves' hyperthyroidism that later progressed to Graves' ophthalmopathy.

This clonotype was observed many times. V gene TRBV7-9 combines with J gene TRBJ1-4, with a tentative D call TRBD1 (5 bases). The germline V gene has CDR1 SEHNR and CDR2 FQNEAQ (reference sequence). This CDR3 region has 15 residues. Trimming took 2 bases from V and 8 from J, leaving 15 bases between them. CDR3 in amino acids: CASSLWQGENEKLFF. The CDR3 nucleotides read TGTGCCAGCAGCTTATGGCAAGGGGAAAACGAAAAACTGTTTTTT.

This clonotype came up a few times. A clone one base away is much larger, so this may be a read error. The chain uses TRBV28 and TRBJ2-1; D is unresolved. CDR1 is MDHEN and CDR2 is SYDVKM in the germline V gene. CDR3 length equals 16 residues. CDR3 sequence (DNA): TGTGCCAGCAGTCCCCCCTCGGTTTACCCCTACAATGAGCAGCTCTTC. It translates to CASSPPSVYPYNEQLF.

V is TRBV24-1 and J is TRBJ2-3; 7 bases are a match to TRBD1. Trimming took 3 bases from V and 2 from J; bases not matched to a gene: 16. The CDR3 totals 19 residues. CDR1 is KGHDR and CDR2 is SFDVKD in the germline V gene. The CDR3 here is CATSDPRVRTGEATDTQYF. The CDR3 DNA reads TGTGCCACCAGTGATCCTCGGGTCCGGACAGGAGAGGCCACAGATACGCAGTATTTT.

This clonotype came up many times. The chain links TRBV2 to TRBJ2-3; perhaps TRBD2 as D (6 bases). V lost 1 base to trimming and J lost 0 bases, with 14 bases between them. From germline, CDR1 is SNHLY and CDR2 FYNNEI. This CDR3 is built from 17 residues. DNA of the CDR3: TGTGCCAGCAGTGAAGATCACGGCGGGGTTAGCACAGATACGCAGTATTTT. Amino acid sequence: CASSEDHGGVSTDTQYF.

This clonotype was counted ten times or more. The chain links TRBV12-3 or TRBV12-4 to TRBJ1-3, with no clear D. Trimming stripped 5 bases from V and 0 bases from J, with 5 bases between. This CDR3 region has 13 residues. The CDR3 loop is CASSHNSGNTIYF. The DNA of the CDR3 is TGTGCCAGCAGTCACAACTCTGGAAACACCATATATTTT.

This clonotype showed up many times. V and J are TRBV28 and TRBJ2-7; D is uncertain. This CDR3 has 14 amino acids. Trimming removed 1 base at V and 4 bases at J, with 11 bases between. Germline CDR1 and CDR2: MDHEN and SYDVKM. CDR3 DNA: TGTGCCAGCAGTTTATCTAAGGGATGGTACGAGCAGTACTTC. Translated, it gives CASSLSKGWYEQYF.

The gene calls are TRBV19 and TRBJ1-4; D is unclear. The CDR3 loop spans 15 amino acids. Germline-derived CDR1 and CDR2 are LNHDA and SQIVND (reference sequence). The germline V and J ends were trimmed by 4 bases and 0 bases, with 9 bases remaining between them. The CDR3 coding sequence is TGTGCCAGTAGTACGGCTTCCGCAACTAATGAAAAACTGTTTTTT. This translates into CASSTASATNEKLFF. Full variable domain (outside the CDR3, taken from reference TRBV19 and TRBJ1-4): DGGITQSPKYLFRKEGQNVTLSCEQNLNHDAMYWYRQDPGQGLRLIYYSQIVNDFQKGDIAEGYSVSREKKESFPLTVTSAQKNPTAFYLCASSTASATNEKLFFGSGTQLSVL.

This clonotype was detected many times. J is TRBJ2-1 and V is TRBV11-1; TRBD2 matches at 10 bases. Per the germline V gene, CDR1 is SGHAT and CDR2 is FQDESV (reference sequence). The V and J ends lost 2 bases and 1 base, in that order; junction bases with no gene match: 5. The CDR3 consists of 17 residues. The CDR3 DNA reads TGTGCCAGCAGCTTAAACGGACTAGCGGCTTCCTACAATGAGCAGTTCTTC. Its translation is CASSLNGLAASYNEQFF.

There are many counts of this clonotype. V and J are TRBV28 and TRBJ2-5, with TRBD1 matching over 7 bases. The CDR3 runs 15 residues. J was trimmed by 4 bases and V by 4 bases; bases with no gene match: 9. Germline V gene lookup returns CDR1 MDHEN and CDR2 SYDVKM. DNA for the CDR3: TGTGCCAGCAGTTCCCCAGGGGGTATGGGAGAGACCCAGTACTTC. This gives the protein CASSSPGGMGETQYF.

V gene TRBV7-6 combines with J gene TRBJ2-3, with D unclear. Germline V gives CDR1 SGHVS, CDR2 FNYEAQ. There are 15 residues in the CDR3. Deletions cut 5 bases from V and 0 bases from J, with 12 bases between. This chain's CDR3 is CASSQAIPSTDTQYF. CDR3 coding DNA: TGTGCCAGCAGCCAAGCCATACCTAGCACAGATACGCAGTATTTT.

This clonotype was counted a few times. A single base separates this from a much larger clone, so it may be a read error. The V gene is TRBV30, the J gene TRBJ1-2, with a possible D match to TRBD1 (5 bases). CDR1 GTSNPN and CDR2 SVGIG come from the germline V gene (reference sequence). The CDR3 runs to 14 residues. V shed 7 bases and J shed 3 bases, with 18 bases lying between them. For the CDR3, the DNA is TGTGCCTCTCGGGGGGACGCGGCGTACTATGGCTACACCTTC. Amino acid sequence: CASRGDAAYYGYTF.

The genes are TRBV25-1 and TRBJ2-1; D gene uncertain. Germline values: CDR1 MGHDK, CDR2 SYGVNS. This CDR3 has 16 residues. The ends were cut back, 1 base at V and 4 bases at J, with 14 bases in the middle. This chain's CDR3 is CASSEFIYKTYNEQFF. CDR3 in DNA: TGTGCCAGCAGTGAATTTATCTATAAAACATACAATGAGCAGTTCTTC.

This clonotype appeared many times. J is TRBJ2-1 and V is TRBV11-2; 11 positions match TRBD2. V dropped 2 bases and J dropped 3; count of bases not matched to a gene: 3. The CDR3 has 16 amino acids. Germline values: CDR1 SGHAT, CDR2 FQNNGV. CDR3 loop: CASSLRLAGSYNEQFF. In DNA, the CDR3 is TGTGCCAGCAGCTTACGACTAGCGGGAAGCTACAATGAGCAGTTCTTC.

V and J are TRBV19 and TRBJ2-2; D unclear. The length of the CDR3 is 17 residues. V gave up 4 bases and J gave up 6 bases, with 21 bases separating them. Germline V lookup: CDR1 LNHDA, CDR2 SQIVND (reference sequence). The CDR3 bases are TGTGCCAGTAGTACCCAACACTCGCGCCATGTACCCGGGGAGCTGTTTTTT. Its translation is CASSTQHSRHVPGELFF.

The genes are TRBV7-2 and TRBJ2-7, with D perhaps TRBD1 (6 bases). In germline, CDR1 is SGHTA, CDR2 FQGNSA. The CDR3 extends over 14 amino acids. Trimming cost V 1 base and J 6 bases, with 13 bases left between them. CDR3 loop: CASSLDRVPSEQYF. The DNA of the CDR3 is TGTGCCAGCAGCTTAGACAGGGTTCCAAGCGAGCAGTACTTC.

This clonotype was picked up many times. V and J are TRBV20-1 and TRBJ2-7, with D perhaps TRBD2 (5 bases). This CDR3 is 11 amino acids long. The V end was cut by 6 bases, the J end by 9 bases, with 15 bases between. The germline CDR1 and CDR2 sequences are DFQATT and SNEGSKA (reference sequence). Here the CDR3 DNA reads TGCAGTGCCCCCTTGGGCGGAGGGCAGTACTTC. Translation gives CSAPLGGGQYF.

The CDR3 spells CASSLRRRTSGSASNEQFF. The CDR3 DNA is TGTGCCAGCAGCTTAAGGCGTAGGACTAGCGGGAGTGCGAGCAATGAGCAGTTCTTC. The chain links TRBV7-9 to TRBJ2-1, with 13 positions matching TRBD2. The junction had 13 bases not matched to a gene; V was cut back by 2 bases and J by 6 bases. This CDR3 is 19 amino acids long. Germline values: CDR1 SEHNR, CDR2 FQNEAQ (reference sequence). The entire variable domain, with the rest obtained from reference TRBV7-9 and TRBJ2-1, is as follows: DTGVSQNPRHKITKRGQNVTFRCDPISEHNRLYWYRQTLGQGPEFLTYFQNEAQLEKSRLLSDRFSAERPKGSFSTLEIQRTEQGDSAMYLCASSLRRRTSGSASNEQFFGPGTRLTVL.

This clonotype was seen repeatedly, ten times or more. V gene TRBV3-1 combines with J gene TRBJ2-7; D ambiguous. CDR3 length: 12 amino acids. V lost 0 bases and J 3 bases, leaving 3 bases between the germline ends. Germline V gives CDR1 LGHDT, CDR2 YNNKEL (reference sequence). CDR3 protein: CASSQDNYEQYF. The DNA for the CDR3 is TGTGCCAGCAGCCAAGATAACTACGAGCAGTACTTC.

Many counts were recorded for this clonotype. The rearrangement joins TRBV6-1 to TRBJ1-1; 9 nucleotides match TRBD1. The CDR3 consists of 14 residues. Germline CDR1 MNHNS, CDR2 SASEGT. V was pared by 6 bases and J by 0 bases, with 2 bases of the junction left unmatched. CDR3 sequence reads: CASRNRGLNTEAFF. CDR3 DNA: TGTGCCAGCAGGAACAGGGGGCTGAACACTGAAGCTTTCTTT.

As for this clonotype: Sequence at one end of the junction differs from germline and may be a read error. V and J are TRBV7-6 and TRBJ2-3; tentatively, D is TRBD1 (5 bases). There are 15 residues in the CDR3. The germline CDR1 and CDR2 sequences are SGHVS and FNYEAQ. For the CDR3, the DNA is TGTGCCAGCAGCTTAATGGGTTCTAACACAGGTACGCAGTATTTT. It translates to CASSLMGSNTGTQYF.

This clonotype showed up just a few times. The rearrangement joins TRBV13 to TRBJ1-1; no clear D gene. In germline, CDR1 is PRHDT, CDR2 FYEKMQ (reference sequence). V was shortened by 4 bases and J by 4 bases, with 22 bases between the two germline ends. This CDR3 comprises 17 residues. The chain's CDR3 is CASSSGFDLRRGTEAFF. The CDR3, as DNA: TGTGCCAGCAGCTCCGGGTTCGACCTTAGACGTGGCACTGAAGCTTTCTTT.

This clonotype has at least ten counts. V gene TRBV28 combines with J gene TRBJ2-7, with 10 positions matching TRBD2. The trim removed 8 bases at V and 2 bases at J, leaving 6 bases unmatched. The CDR3 contains 14 residues. Germline CDR1 and CDR2: MDHEN and SYDVKM. CDR3 bases: TGTGCCAGCGGACTAGCGGAAATCCCCTACGAGCAGTACTTC. Protein sequence: CASGLAEIPYEQYF.

This clonotype was counted many times. V is TRBV7-9 and J is TRBJ1-2, with D maybe TRBD1 (6 bases). V was trimmed by 0 bases and J by 1 base, leaving 15 bases between them. CDR3 length: 17 amino acids. Per germline, CDR1 SEHNR and CDR2 FQNEAQ (reference sequence). CDR3 coding DNA: TGTGCCAGCAGCTTAGCTTCGGGGGCGTCAGTTAACTATGGCTACACCTTC. Translated, it gives CASSLASGASVNYGYTF. Drawing the rest from reference TRBV7-9 and TRBJ1-2, the complete variable domain is DTGVSQNPRHKITKRGQNVTFRCDPISEHNRLYWYRQTLGQGPEFLTYFQNEAQLEKSRLLSDRFSAERPKGSFSTLEIQRTEQGDSAMYLCASSLASGASVNYGYTFGSGTRLTVV.